The 10 T cell receptor beta chains below were found in one sample sequenced in a study of beta chain features in type 1 diabetes. Reverse transcribing all isolated RNA meant expressed TCRB transcripts were sequenced. The table came from immunoSEQ multiplex PCR; TCRdb's copy has only in-frame clones and leaves some out. This table holds 330,000 or so clones, about 20% found once. Sample: naive CD4+ T cells from blood. The receptors originated from a woman aged 18 to 35 in good health.

This rearrangement joins TRBV7-2 to TRBJ2-3; maybe TRBD2 (6 bases). The germline gives CDR1 SGHTA, CDR2 FQGNSA. This CDR3 has 14 amino acids. V was trimmed by 5 bases and J by 2 bases, leaving 11 bases between them. The CDR3 DNA reads as TGTGCCAGCAGCCGCGGGACCACCACAGATACGCAGTATTTT. Protein sequence: CASSRGTTTDTQYF.

This chain joins TRBV18 and TRBJ2-7; weak D call: TRBD1 (5 bases). The germline V and J ends were trimmed by 6 bases and 4 bases, with 16 bases remaining between them. Looked up from germline, CDR1 is KGHSH and CDR2 is LQKENI. This CDR3 has 14 residues. DNA for the CDR3: TGTGCCAGCTCGGCTGGGGCTCCCTCTTACGAGCAGTACTTC. The encoded protein is CASSAGAPSYEQYF.

The CDR3 loop is CASSEFRTGVGEKLFF. The CDR3 DNA follows: TGTGCCAGCAGTGAATTCCGGACAGGGGTCGGTGAAAAACTGTTTTTT. The chain couples TRBV25-1 to TRBJ1-4; the match to TRBD1 covers 9 bases. Germline trimming cut 1 base from V and 7 bases from J; bases unmatched to any gene: 7. The CDR3 has 16 residues. The germline V gene encodes CDR1 MGHDK and CDR2 SYGVNS. The whole variable domain, remainder taken from reference TRBV25-1 and TRBJ1-4, is EADIYQTPRYLVIGTGKKITLECSQTMGHDKMYWYQQDPGMELHLIHYSYGVNSTEKGDLSSESTVSRIRTEHFPLTLESARPSHTSQYLCASSEFRTGVGEKLFFGSGTQLSVL.

This clone occurred a few times. The V gene is TRBV5-4, the J gene TRBJ1-1; D perhaps matches TRBD1 (5 bases). Trimming removed 3 bases from V and 4 bases from J, with 13 bases in between. This CDR3 is built from 14 residues. CDR1 and CDR2 (germline): SGHNT, YYREEE (reference sequence). The CDR3 loop reads CASSSSGHLTEAFF. CDR3 nucleotide sequence: TGTGCCAGCAGCTCGTCTGGACACCTCACTGAAGCTTTCTTT.

The chain has TRBV4-3 and TRBJ2-1, with 11 nucleotides matching TRBD2. Germline CDR1 LGHNA, CDR2 YSLEER. The CDR3 covers 14 residues. Unmatched junction bases numbered 8, after V lost 8 bases and J lost 8 bases. The CDR3 DNA sequence: TGCGCCAGCCAGAAGGCTAGCGGGGGGTATGAGCAGTTCTTC. Its protein product is CASQKASGGYEQFF.

V usage is TRBV4-3 and J usage is TRBJ2-3; TRBD2 matches 9 bases. Trimming cost V 4 bases and J 3 bases; bases outside gene matches: 5. The CDR3 sequence is 15 residues long. CDR1 and CDR2 (germline): LGHNA, YSLEER. DNA for the CDR3: TGCGCCAGCAGCCCGCGCCTAGCGGGGACAGATACGCAGTATTTT. Its protein is CASSPRLAGTDTQYF.

On this clone: The junction and the germline gene differ at one end; a read error may be behind it. The CDR3 region has the DNA TGTGCCAGCAGTGACACAGGATATGACTACACCTTC. It is translated as CASSDTGYDYTF. J is TRBJ1-2 and V is TRBV25-1; tentative D call: TRBD1 (5 bases). CDR1 and CDR2 from the germline V gene are MGHDK and SYGVNS. The CDR3 sequence is 12 residues long.

This sequence joins TRBV9 and TRBJ1-5; possibly TRBD1 for D (6 bases). The germline V gene has CDR1 SGDLS and CDR2 YYNGEE. The CDR3 is made up of 15 amino acids. V dropped 0 bases and J dropped 3 bases, with 10 bases sitting between them. The CDR3, as DNA: TGTGCCAGCAGCGTAGAAGGACAGTCCAATCAGCCCCAGCATTTT. Its translation is CASSVEGQSNQPQHF.

This sequence joins TRBV29-1 and TRBJ2-1, with 8 bases lining up with TRBD1. The trim removed 6 bases at V and 4 bases at J, leaving 8 bases unmatched. Per the germline V gene, CDR1 is SQVTM and CDR2 is ANQGSEA. The CDR3 contains 14 residues. The CDR3 loop reads CSVITGGRYNEQFF. The CDR3 coding sequence is TGCAGCGTAATAACAGGGGGAAGGTACAATGAGCAGTTCTTC.

A few counts support this clone. The chain has TRBV11-2 and TRBJ1-2; the D gene is possibly TRBD1 (5 bases). CDR1 SGHAT and CDR2 FQNNGV come from the germline V gene. The CDR3 sequence is 14 residues long. V lost 4 bases and J lost 4, with 13 bases in between. The CDR3 DNA reads as TGTGCCAGCAGCTGGACGACTGGGGCCTATGGCTACACCTTC. This translates into CASSWTTGAYGYTF.